This T cell receptor beta chain came from a study of blood T cell repertoires in COVID-19. Looking at the study overall: There were acute and convalescent COVID-19 samples, and they came from the United States, Italy and Spain. T cells, B-cell-depleted T cells, or PBMCs provided the cDNA or gDNA that served as material.

Authors' processing steps: Estimates of nucleated cell counts were drawn from the amplification of reference gene primers. Clones were sequenced by immunoSEQ multiplex PCR, and TCRdb holds only the in-frame ones, with some missing. The V and J calls and clone size come from that table; D and trimming were worked out from the DNA. Among approximately 100,000 clones listed, less than 85% were seen once. The CDR3 contains 11 residues. The germline V gene has CDR1 GTSNPN and CDR2 SVGIG (reference sequence). V lost 3 bases to trimming and J lost 5 bases, with 6 bases between them. Sequencing was carried out using peripheral blood. The V call is TRBV30, the J call TRBJ2-3; D remains unclear. The clonotype was recovered from a woman in her 70s with active or convalescent COVID-19. The CDR3 sequence: CAWRLVDTQYF. Written as DNA, the CDR3 is TGTGCCTGGAGATTAGTAGATACGCAGTATTTT.